The sequence of this TCR beta chain was determined in a study of blood T cell repertoires in COVID-19. Study background: The analysed material was cDNA or gDNA that came from T cells, B-cell-depleted T cells, or PBMCs.

Everyone who took part was roughly 18 to 90 years old, and they came from 24 US areas. Participants reported their clinical history, and cohort assignment relied on those reports. Two negative PCRs, clearance, or symptom resolution had been documented for recovered Cohort 3 donors. This CDR3 spans 14 amino acids. The germline V gene encodes CDR1 LNHDA and CDR2 SQIVND (reference sequence). V was clipped by 1 base and J by 5 bases; unmatched bases: 3. Using immunoSEQ multiplex PCR, the repertoire was profiled, and TCRdb retains in-frame clones only, with some absent. Here the sample spans approximately 270,000 clones, under 90% being singletons.

V and J are TRBV19 and TRBJ2-5; 8 bases align to TRBD2. The clonotype was recovered from a woman in her sixties who had recovered from COVID-19. Specimen: PBMCs or T cells enriched from blood (not recorded which). The CDR3 sequence is CASSIASGGETQYF. As DNA, the CDR3 is TGTGCCAGTAGTATAGCCAGCGGGGGTGAGACCCAGTACTTC.